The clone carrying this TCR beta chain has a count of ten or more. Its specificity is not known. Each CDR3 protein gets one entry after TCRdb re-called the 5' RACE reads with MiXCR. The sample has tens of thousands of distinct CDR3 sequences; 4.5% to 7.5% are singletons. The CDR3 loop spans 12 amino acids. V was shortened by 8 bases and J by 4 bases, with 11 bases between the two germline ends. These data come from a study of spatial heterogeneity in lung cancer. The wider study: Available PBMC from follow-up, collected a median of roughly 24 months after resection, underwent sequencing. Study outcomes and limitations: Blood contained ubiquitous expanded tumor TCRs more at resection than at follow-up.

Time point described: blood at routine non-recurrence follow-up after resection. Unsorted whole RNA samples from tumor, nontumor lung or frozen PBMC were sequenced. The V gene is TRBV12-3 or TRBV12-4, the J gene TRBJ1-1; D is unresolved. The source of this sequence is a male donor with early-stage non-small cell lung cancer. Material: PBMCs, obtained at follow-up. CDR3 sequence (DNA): TGTGCCAGCTGTTACGGGTCCACTGAAGCTTTCTTT. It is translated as CASCYGSTEAFF.